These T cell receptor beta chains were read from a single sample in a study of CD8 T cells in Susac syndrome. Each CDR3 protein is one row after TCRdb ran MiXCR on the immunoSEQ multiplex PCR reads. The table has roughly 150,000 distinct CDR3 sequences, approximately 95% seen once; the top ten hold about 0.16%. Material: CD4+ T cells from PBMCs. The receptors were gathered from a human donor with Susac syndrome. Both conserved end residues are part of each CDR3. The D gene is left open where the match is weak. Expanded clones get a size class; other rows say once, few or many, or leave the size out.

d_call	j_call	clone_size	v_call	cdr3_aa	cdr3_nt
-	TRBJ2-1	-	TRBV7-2	CASSSTSVRGVEQFF	TGTGCCAGCAGCTCCACCTCAGTGAGGGGAGTAGAGCAGTTCTTC
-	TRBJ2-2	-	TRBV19	CASSISPWTGELFF	TGTGCCAGTAGTATATCCCCGTGGACCGGGGAGCTGTTTTTT
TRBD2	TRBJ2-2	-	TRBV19	CASTHNSGAVKLFF	TGTGCCAGTACCCATAATAGCGGGGCTGTGAAGCTGTTTTTT
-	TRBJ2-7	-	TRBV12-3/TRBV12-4	CASSAREAGRNYEQYF	TGTGCCAGCAGCGCTAGAGAAGCGGGCCGAAACTACGAGCAGTACTTC
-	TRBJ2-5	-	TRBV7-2	CASSLGLGLEETQYF	TGTGCCAGCAGCTTAGGACTAGGGTTAGAAGAGACCCAGTACTTC
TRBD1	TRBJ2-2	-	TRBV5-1	CASSPRDRETGELFF	TGCGCCAGCAGCCCCCGGGACAGAGAAACCGGGGAGCTGTTTTTT
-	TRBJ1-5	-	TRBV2	CASSGIMEPQHF	TGTGCCAGCAGTGGTATTATGGAGCCCCAGCATTTT
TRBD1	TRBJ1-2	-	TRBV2	CASGGGQGFYGYTF	TGTGCCAGCGGAGGAGGACAGGGGTTCTATGGCTACACCTTC
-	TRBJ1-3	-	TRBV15	CATSRSEDGGPGNTIYF	TGTGCCACCAGCAGATCCGAGGATGGGGGCCCTGGAAACACCATATATTTT
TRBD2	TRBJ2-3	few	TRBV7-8	CASSLRLAGATDTQYF	TGTGCCAGCAGCCTTCGACTAGCGGGGGCCACAGATACGCAGTATTTT
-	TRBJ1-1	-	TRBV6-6	CASAIPVNTEAFF	TGTGCCAGCGCTATCCCTGTGAACACTGAAGCTTTCTTT
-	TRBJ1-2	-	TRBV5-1	CASSDGRSNYGYTF	TGCGCCAGCAGCGACGGCCGTTCTAACTATGGCTACACCTTC
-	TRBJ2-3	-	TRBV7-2	CASIIRAGTTDTQYF	TGTGCCAGCATCATCCGAGCGGGCACCACAGATACGCAGTATTTT
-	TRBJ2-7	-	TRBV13	CASSTRAPINEQYF	TGTGCCAGCAGCACCCGGGCCCCAATCAACGAGCAGTACTTC
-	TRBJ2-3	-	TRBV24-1	CATSDSGRGHTQYF	TGTGCCACCAGTGATTCGGGCAGGGGACATACGCAGTATTTT
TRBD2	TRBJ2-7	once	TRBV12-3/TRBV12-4	CASSLGGIALQYF	TGTGCCAGCAGCCTCGGGGGGATTGCCCTACAGTACTTC
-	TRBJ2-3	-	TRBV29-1	CSVEREPDTQYF	TGCAGCGTTGAAAGGGAACCAGATACGCAGTATTTT
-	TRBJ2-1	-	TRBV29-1	CSVQGYNEQFF	TGCAGCGTCCAGGGCTACAATGAGCAGTTCTTC
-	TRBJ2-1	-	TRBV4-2	CASSQGQFWDEQFF	TGTGCCAGCAGCCAAGGGCAGTTTTGGGATGAGCAGTTCTTC
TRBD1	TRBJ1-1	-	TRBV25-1	CASSDLSTGYDTEAFF	TGTGCCAGCAGTGACCTATCGACAGGGTATGACACTGAAGCTTTCTTT
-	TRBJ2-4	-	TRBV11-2	CASSLYRDIQYF	TGTGCCAGCAGCTTATACCGGGACATTCAGTACTTC
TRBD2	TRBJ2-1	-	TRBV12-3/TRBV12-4	CASTPGGGANEQFF	TGTGCCAGCACCCCCGGCGGGGGGGCCAATGAGCAGTTCTTC
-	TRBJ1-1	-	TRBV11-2	CASSLLQGWTTEAFF	TGTGCCAGCAGCTTACTGCAAGGGTGGACCACTGAAGCTTTCTTT
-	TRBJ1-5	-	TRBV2	CASSRPTQPQHF	TGTGCCAGCAGTCGCCCAACTCAGCCCCAGCATTTT
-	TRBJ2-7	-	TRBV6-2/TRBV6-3	CASSYSGTSSSYEQYF	TGTGCCAGCAGTTACTCCGGGACCTCTTCTTCCTACGAGCAGTACTTC
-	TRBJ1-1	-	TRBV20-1	CSAGGGLNTEAFF	TGCAGTGCTGGGGGGGGGTTGAACACTGAAGCTTTCTTT
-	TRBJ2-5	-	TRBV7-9	CASSGRDPKGTQYF	TGTGCCAGCAGCGGCCGGGACCCCAAAGGGACCCAGTACTTC
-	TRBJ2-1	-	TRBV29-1	CSVGQGNEQFF	TGCAGCGTTGGGCAGGGTAATGAGCAGTTCTTC
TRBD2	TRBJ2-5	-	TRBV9	CASSGGGTSGLQETQYF	TGTGCCAGCAGCGGGGGAGGGACTAGCGGGTTACAAGAGACCCAGTACTTC
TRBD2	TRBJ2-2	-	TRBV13	CASSHSGGRDTGELFF	TGTGCCAGCAGCCATAGCGGGGGCCGGGACACCGGGGAGCTGTTTTTT
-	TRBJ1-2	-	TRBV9	CASSVDVLANYGYTF	TGTGCCAGCAGCGTAGATGTATTAGCTAACTATGGCTACACCTTC
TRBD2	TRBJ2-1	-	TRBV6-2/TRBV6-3	CASSSTSGLVEQFF	TGTGCCAGCAGTTCTACTAGCGGCCTAGTCGAGCAGTTCTTC
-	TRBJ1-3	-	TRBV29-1	CSVGHQSSGNTIYF	TGCAGCGTGGGACACCAGAGCTCTGGAAACACCATATATTTT
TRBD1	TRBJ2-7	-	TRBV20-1	CSAPRRTGSYEQYF	TGCAGTGCTCCCCGGCGGACAGGTTCCTACGAGCAGTACTTC
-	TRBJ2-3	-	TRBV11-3	CASSLGWGGTDTQYF	TGTGCCAGCAGCTTAGGCTGGGGGGGCACAGATACGCAGTATTTT
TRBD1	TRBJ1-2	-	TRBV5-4	CASSPRTGANYGYTF	TGTGCCAGCAGCCCCAGGACAGGGGCTAACTATGGCTACACCTTC
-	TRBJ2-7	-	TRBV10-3	CAISESRNSYEQYF	TGTGCCATCAGTGAGTCACGTAACTCCTACGAGCAGTACTTC
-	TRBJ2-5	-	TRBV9	CASSVGGGESQETQYF	TGTGCCAGCAGCGTAGGGGGCGGGGAGTCCCAAGAGACCCAGTACTTC
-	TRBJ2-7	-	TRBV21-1	CASLYGSYEQYF	TGTGCCAGCTTATATGGCTCCTACGAGCAGTACTTC
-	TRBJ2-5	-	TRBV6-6	CASSYAGWETQYF	TGTGCCAGCAGTTACGCGGGGTGGGAGACCCAGTACTTC
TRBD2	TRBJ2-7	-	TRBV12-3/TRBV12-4	CASSSRLAYEQYF	TGTGCCAGCAGTTCCCGACTAGCGTACGAGCAGTACTTC
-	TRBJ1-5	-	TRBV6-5	CASSSNREGSQPQHF	TGTGCCAGCAGTTCCAACAGGGAAGGGAGTCAGCCCCAGCATTTT
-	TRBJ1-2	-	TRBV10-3	CAISTERSGYTF	TGTGCCATCAGTACGGAGAGATCCGGCTACACCTTC
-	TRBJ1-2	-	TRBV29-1	CSVDNGPYGYTF	TGCAGCGTTGATAACGGCCCTTATGGCTACACCTTC
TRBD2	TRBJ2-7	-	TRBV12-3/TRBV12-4	CASSLSGVDEQYF	TGTGCCAGCAGCCTCAGCGGGGTTGACGAGCAGTACTTC
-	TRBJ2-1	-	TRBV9	CASSVEGVAYNEQFF	TGTGCCAGCAGCGTAGAGGGGGTCGCCTACAATGAGCAGTTCTTC
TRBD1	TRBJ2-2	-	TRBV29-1	CSVVGQGGPLNTGELFF	TGCAGCGTTGTGGGACAGGGAGGCCCCCTCAACACCGGGGAGCTGTTTTTT
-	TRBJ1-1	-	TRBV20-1	CSARVGHGEAFF	TGCAGTGCTAGAGTAGGGCACGGTGAAGCTTTCTTT
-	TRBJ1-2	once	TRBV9	CASSDRLGYGYTF	TGTGCCAGCAGCGACCGGCTGGGGTATGGCTACACCTTC
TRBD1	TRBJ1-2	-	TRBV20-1	CSARDRLSGYTF	TGCAGTGCTAGGGACAGGCTCTCCGGCTACACCTTC
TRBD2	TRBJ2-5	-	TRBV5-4	CASSGELAFQETQYF	TGTGCCAGCAGCGGGGAACTAGCGTTCCAAGAGACCCAGTACTTC